The 9 T cell receptor beta chains below were found in one sample sequenced in a study of blood T cell repertoires in COVID-19. Profiling relied on immunoSEQ multiplex PCR, and the TCRdb table lists in-frame clones only, not all of them. The repertoire holds about 220,000 clones, with 65% to 85% as singletons. Sequences were obtained from PBMCs or T cells enriched from blood (not recorded which). These receptors were collected from a woman between 55 and 75 years old who had recovered from COVID-19.

The chain uses TRBV5-1 and TRBJ2-4; 8 positions agree with TRBD1. The CDR3 is made up of 16 amino acids. After removal of 0 bases from V and 6 bases from J, the junction contained 8 bases not matched to a gene. The V gene's germline CDR1 is SGHRS and CDR2 YFSETQ. The CDR3, as DNA: TGCGCCAGCAGCTTGGTTCCAGGGGGCAATGGAAACATTCAGTACTTC. Encoded protein: CASSLVPGGNGNIQYF.

CDR3 region: CASSQIQGAKFGEKLFF. The CDR3 coding sequence is TGCGCCAGCAGCCAAATACAGGGGGCGAAGTTTGGGGAAAAACTGTTTTTT. The chain couples TRBV4-3 to TRBJ1-4; 9 bases are shared with TRBD1. In germline, CDR1 is LGHNA, CDR2 YSLEER. V was pared by 2 bases and J by 8 bases, with 12 bases of the junction left unmatched. CDR3 length equals 17 residues.

V usage is TRBV3-1 (or the pseudogene TRBV3-2) and J usage is TRBJ2-2; D gene ambiguous. This CDR3 is built from 15 residues. Germline V gene sequence: CDR1 LGHDT, CDR2 YNNKEL (reference sequence). Trimming shortened V by 1 base and J by 1 base, and 7 bases separated the two germline ends. The CDR3 spells CASSQGAVNTGELFF. The CDR3 bases are TGTGCCAGCAGCCAAGGTGCAGTGAACACCGGGGAGCTGTTTTTT.

V gene TRBV13 combines with J gene TRBJ2-1, with 16 bases aligning to TRBD2. V was pared by 6 bases and J by 2 bases, with 7 bases of the junction left unmatched. The CDR3 loop spans 18 amino acids. Germline CDR1 is PRHDT and CDR2 is FYEKMQ (reference sequence). The CDR3 coding sequence is TGTGCCAGCAGTCGGGGACTAGCGGGAGGGGTCGCCTACAATGAGCAGTTCTTC. It yields the protein CASSRGLAGGVAYNEQFF.

The V and J genes are TRBV6-5 and TRBJ2-5; 9 nucleotides line up with TRBD1. Germline values: CDR1 MNHEY, CDR2 SVGAGI. The V and J ends lost 2 bases and 5 bases, in that order; junction bases with no gene match: 9. This CDR3 contains 16 residues. The DNA of the CDR3 is TGTGCCAGCAGTTACAGTTCACAGGGGGCGTCGGAGACCCAGTACTTC. This gives the protein CASSYSSQGASETQYF.

V is TRBV7-9 and J is TRBJ2-3; 11 bases agree with TRBD2. Germline CDR1 is SEHNR and CDR2 is FQNEAQ (reference sequence). V lost 3 bases to trimming and J lost 4 bases; unmatched junction nucleotides: 3. The length of the CDR3 is 15 residues. The CDR3 sequence is CASSFLAGGADTQYF. The CDR3 region has the DNA TGTGCCAGCAGCTTTTTAGCGGGGGGGGCAGATACGCAGTATTTT.

The V gene is TRBV5-1, the J gene TRBJ2-3; 12 bases are shared with TRBD2. CDR3 length: 16 residues. Trimming removed 3 bases from V and 4 bases from J; junction bases left unmatched: 6. The germline V gene has CDR1 SGHRS and CDR2 YFSETQ. Here the CDR3 reads CASSSRLAGVSDTQYF. CDR3 DNA sequence: TGCGCCAGCAGCTCACGACTAGCGGGAGTCTCAGATACGCAGTATTTT.

J is TRBJ2-7 and V is TRBV7-9, with TRBD1 matching over 7 bases. The CDR3 extends over 15 amino acids. Trimming removed 4 bases from V and 0 bases from J; junction bases left unmatched: 6. The V gene's germline CDR1 is SEHNR and CDR2 FQNEAQ (reference sequence). The CDR3 region has the DNA TGTGCCAGCAGCTGGGGACAGCCAGCCTCCTACGAGCAGTACTTC. This encodes CASSWGQPASYEQYF.

The gene calls are TRBV6-1 and TRBJ2-5; no clear D. Trimming left V 1 base short and J 6 bases short, with 9 bases between. The CDR3 contains 13 residues. Germline CDR1 MNHNS, CDR2 SASEGT. The CDR3 protein is CASSEVSVQTQYF. The DNA of the CDR3 is TGTGCCAGCAGTGAAGTGTCAGTACAGACCCAGTACTTC.